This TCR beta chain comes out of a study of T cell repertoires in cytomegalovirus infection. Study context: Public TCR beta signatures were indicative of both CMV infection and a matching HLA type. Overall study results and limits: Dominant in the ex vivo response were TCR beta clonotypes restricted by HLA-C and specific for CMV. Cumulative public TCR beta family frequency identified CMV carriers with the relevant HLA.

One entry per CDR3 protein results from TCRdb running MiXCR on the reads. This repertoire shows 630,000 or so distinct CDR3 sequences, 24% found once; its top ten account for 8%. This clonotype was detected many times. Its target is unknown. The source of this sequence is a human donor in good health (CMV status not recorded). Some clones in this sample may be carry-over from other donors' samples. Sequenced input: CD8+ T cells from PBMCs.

The CDR3 sequence: CASRPGQGSNEQFF. CDR3 bases: TGTGCCAGCAGACCGGGACAGGGCTCAAATGAGCAGTTCTTC. The chain has TRBV2 and TRBJ2-1, with 9 bases identical to TRBD1. Germline values: CDR1 SNHLY, CDR2 FYNNEI. CDR3 length: 14 residues. Losses at the gene ends were 6 bases for V and 7 bases for J; bases not matched to a gene: 7.